This TCR beta chain is drawn from a study of shared clonotypes between healthy human individuals. Study-wide results and caveats: An expected dependence of interdonor clonotype sharing on sequencing depth was noted.

Regarding this clone: Its antigen is as yet unknown.

CDR3 length: 19 residues. Between the trimmed V and J ends, which lost 5 bases and 3 bases, there was a span of 30 bases. Germline V gene data show CDR1 as SGHNT and CDR2 as YYREEE (reference sequence). TCRdb keeps only in-frame clones here, not all; method: immunoSEQ multiplex PCR. The sample consists of 450,000 to 600,000 clones, 60% to 85% of them appearing once. The sequencing sample was made of PBMCs. The receptor's source is a woman aged 40-49 years in good health. Some clones in this sample may be carry-over from other donors' samples. The chain employs TRBV5-4 and TRBJ2-7, with D tentatively TRBD2 (6 bases). The CDR3 spells CASSLVGAGRSRGVYEQYF. The CDR3 DNA is TGTGCCAGCAGTTTAGTAGGGGCGGGAAGATCCCGTGGAGTCTACGAGCAGTACTTC.